These T cell receptor beta chains were read from a single sample in a study of blood T cell repertoires in COVID-19. Libraries were prepared by immunoSEQ multiplex PCR; TCRdb keeps only in-frame clonotypes and omits some of them. Counted here are approximately 380,000 clones, approximately 91% occurring once; the ten biggest clones make up more than 0.85%. Sample: PBMCs or T cells enriched from blood (not recorded which). These receptors came from a woman in her thirties or forties who had been exposed to COVID-19. CDR3s include the opening cysteine and the closing phenylalanine or tryptophan. A D gene is named only where the DNA matches it firmly. Not every row has a clone size; where given, it reads once, few, many or a size class.

DNA,CDR3,D,size,J,V
TGTGCCAGCAGCTTAGCTTGGACTAGCTTTGAGACCCAGTACTTC,CASSLAWTSFETQYF,TRBD2,-,TRBJ2-5,TRBV7-6
TGTGCCAGCAGCCAAGATGGGCTAGCGGGGGGTTTCACCGGGGAGCTGTTTTTT,CASSQDGLAGGFTGELFF,TRBD2,once,TRBJ2-2,TRBV3-1/TRBV3-2
TGTGCCAGCAGCTTCCCCGGGACAGGGGGCAAGGTGACCCAGTACTTC,CASSFPGTGGKVTQYF,TRBD1,-,TRBJ2-5,TRBV7-9
TGTGCCAGCAGCCGCCGCCGGACAGCAACCTACAATGAGCAGTTCTTC,CASSRRRTATYNEQFF,-,-,TRBJ2-1,TRBV5-6
TGTGCCAGTAGTCCGGGCCTGGGGAGTACCGGGGAGCTGTTTTTT,CASSPGLGSTGELFF,-,few,TRBJ2-2,TRBV19
TGTGCCAGCAGCCTCCAAACAGGGTTCTACGAGCAGTACTTC,CASSLQTGFYEQYF,-,-,TRBJ2-7,TRBV14
TGTGCCAGCAGTTCCCGTGGGACAGGGGACCACGAGCAGTACTTC,CASSSRGTGDHEQYF,TRBD1,once,TRBJ2-7,TRBV28
TGCGCCAGCAGCCGCACGGACAGTTCGTTCGAGCAGTACTTC,CASSRTDSSFEQYF,-,few,TRBJ2-7,TRBV5-1
TGTGCCAGCAGCCTAAAAAAACCCCTAGCGGGAGTATTCTACGAGCAGTACTTC,CASSLKKPLAGVFYEQYF,TRBD2,-,TRBJ2-7,TRBV5-4
TGCAGCGTCCGGGACAGACATAATTCACCCCTCCACTTT,CSVRDRHNSPLHF,TRBD1,-,TRBJ1-6,TRBV29-1
TGTGCCAGCAGCTTCCGGTTACCGGGTTCCTCCTATAATTCACCCCTCCACTTT,CASSFRLPGSSYNSPLHF,-,-,TRBJ1-6,TRBV5-5
TGCAGCGTTCCCACACCCGGGACTAGCGGGATCGCCACCGGGGAGCTGTTTTTT,CSVPTPGTSGIATGELFF,TRBD2,-,TRBJ2-2,TRBV29-1
TGTGCCAGCAGCTTGACAGGAATGGCAGATACGCAGTATTTT,CASSLTGMADTQYF,-,-,TRBJ2-3,TRBV7-9
TGTGCCAGCAGCGTCGGACAGGCCTACGAGCAGTACTTC,CASSVGQAYEQYF,TRBD1,-,TRBJ2-7,TRBV5-4
TGTGCCAGCAGTTACCCTACTAGCGGGAGAGAGACCCAGTACTTC,CASSYPTSGRETQYF,TRBD2,-,TRBJ2-5,TRBV6-2/TRBV6-3
TGTGCCAGTAGTATCACAGGGGGTGACTACGAGCAGTACTTC,CASSITGGDYEQYF,TRBD1,-,TRBJ2-7,TRBV19
TGTGCCAGCAGCTTATTTCAGAACACTGAAGCTTTCTTT,CASSLFQNTEAFF,-,-,TRBJ1-1,TRBV11-2
TGTGCCAGCAGTTCCATACAGGGGGTAAGGGGCTACACCTTC,CASSSIQGVRGYTF,TRBD1,-,TRBJ1-2,TRBV6-5
TGTGCCAGCAGTCGAGAGACTAGCGGGCCAGATACGCAGTATTTT,CASSRETSGPDTQYF,TRBD2,-,TRBJ2-3,TRBV3-1/TRBV3-2
TGTGCCAGCAGCCGCACGGGACAAGAGACCCAGTACTTC,CASSRTGQETQYF,-,-,TRBJ2-5,TRBV11-3
TGTGCCAGCAGTCAGGACAGAAAAGCTTTCTTT,CASSQDRKAFF,-,-,TRBJ1-1,TRBV6-5
TGTGCCAGCAGCGTAGTCGCTAGCGGGGGGGCAGGTACGCAGTATTTT,CASSVVASGGAGTQYF,TRBD2,-,TRBJ2-3,TRBV9
TGTGCCACCAGTGATCCCCAGGGGGCATTGAGGGAGACCCAGTACTTC,CATSDPQGALRETQYF,TRBD1,-,TRBJ2-5,TRBV24-1
TGCAGCGTTGATTCGCGGGACCTCCTAAGCGAGACCCAGTACTTC,CSVDSRDLLSETQYF,-,-,TRBJ2-5,TRBV29-1
TGTGCCAGCAGTTGGGGACAGAGCTATGGCTACACCTTC,CASSWGQSYGYTF,TRBD1,-,TRBJ1-2,TRBV6-5
TGTGCCAGCAGACCAGTCGTGGGACAGGGCACCGATGAGCAGTTCTTC,CASRPVVGQGTDEQFF,TRBD1,-,TRBJ2-1,TRBV7-2
TGTGCCAGCAGGTACAGGGGTTCTAACTATGGCTACACCTTC,CASRYRGSNYGYTF,TRBD1,-,TRBJ1-2,TRBV2
TGTGCCAGCAGTTCCCCGTCAGGGGCTAATGAAAAACTGTTTTTT,CASSSPSGANEKLFF,-,-,TRBJ1-4,TRBV27
TGTGCCAGCAGCTTAGGGGGCAAAACCTACGAGCAGTACTTC,CASSLGGKTYEQYF,-,-,TRBJ2-7,TRBV7-2
TGTGCCAGCAGCTTAGGGCAGGGCTCTAATGAAAAACTGTTTTTT,CASSLGQGSNEKLFF,-,-,TRBJ1-4,TRBV7-9
TGCAGCGTTTCTTTGCTCTCGGACTATGGCTACACCTTC,CSVSLLSDYGYTF,-,-,TRBJ1-2,TRBV29-1
TGTGCCAGCAGCTTGGATTCGTGGCAGGGTTACTCACCCCTCCACTTT,CASSLDSWQGYSPLHF,-,few,TRBJ1-6,TRBV11-3
TGCAGCGTTGAAGATGGGGGACAGGGGGCAAAAGGATGGGAGCTGTTTTTT,CSVEDGGQGAKGWELFF,TRBD1,-,TRBJ2-2,TRBV29-1
TGTGCCTGGAGTGTCCGGGTAAACACCATATATTTT,CAWSVRVNTIYF,-,-,TRBJ1-3,TRBV30
TGTGCCAGCAGCTTAGCCCCAGGAAATCAGCCCCAGCATTTT,CASSLAPGNQPQHF,-,-,TRBJ1-5,TRBV7-2
TGTGCCAGTAGTATCTGGGGGCTGGACGAGCAGTACTTC,CASSIWGLDEQYF,-,-,TRBJ2-7,TRBV19
TGTGCCAGCAGTGGGACAGGGGACACTGAAGCTTTCTTT,CASSGTGDTEAFF,TRBD1,-,TRBJ1-1,TRBV2